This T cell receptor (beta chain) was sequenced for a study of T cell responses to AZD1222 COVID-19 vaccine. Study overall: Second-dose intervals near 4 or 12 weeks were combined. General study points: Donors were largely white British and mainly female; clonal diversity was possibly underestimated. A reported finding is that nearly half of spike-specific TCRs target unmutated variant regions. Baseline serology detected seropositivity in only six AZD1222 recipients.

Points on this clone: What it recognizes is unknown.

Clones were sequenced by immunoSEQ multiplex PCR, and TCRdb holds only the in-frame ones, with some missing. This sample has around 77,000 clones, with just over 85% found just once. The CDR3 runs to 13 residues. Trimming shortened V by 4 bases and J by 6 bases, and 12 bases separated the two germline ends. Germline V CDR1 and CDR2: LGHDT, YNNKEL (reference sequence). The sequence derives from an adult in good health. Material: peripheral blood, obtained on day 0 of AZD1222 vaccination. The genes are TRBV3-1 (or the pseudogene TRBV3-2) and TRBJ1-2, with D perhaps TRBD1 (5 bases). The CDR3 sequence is CASSLPAGNGYTF. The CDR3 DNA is TGTGCCAGCAGCCTCCCCGCAGGGAATGGCTACACCTTC.